One T cell receptor (beta chain) is described in this entry. Antigen: not known. This sample was taken from a study of T cell responses to AZD1222 COVID-19 vaccine. General study results and limits: Close to half of all spike-specific TCRs reportedly target regions of the variants that are unmutated. Vaccine-related CD4 TCRs covered spike, predominating at 160-218 and 743-854. Most donors were white British and more were female, and clonal diversity was possibly underestimated.

The CDR3 consists of 16 residues. Germline CDR1 MNHEY, CDR2 SMNVEV (reference sequence). Trimming took 3 bases from V and 4 from J; bases not matched to a gene: 8. The protocol was immunoSEQ multiplex PCR, while the TCRdb copy is restricted to in-frame clones and leaves out a portion. This sample yields under 150,000 clones, of which just under 95% are seen a single time; roughly 1.1% belongs to the top ten. The material was peripheral blood, obtained 28 days after the second AZD1222 dose. This receptor was obtained from an adult who received the AZD1222 COVID-19 vaccine. The V gene is TRBV27, the J gene TRBJ1-4; 7 bases map to TRBD1. CDR3 residues: CASSFPHRGYNEKLFF. In nucleotides, the CDR3 is TGTGCCAGCAGTTTTCCTCACAGGGGATATAATGAAAAACTGTTTTTT.